The 21 T cell receptor beta chains presented below share a single source sample, sequenced in a study of T-cell memory formation after mild COVID-19. Each CDR3 protein gets one entry after TCRdb re-called the 5' RACE reads with MiXCR. Counted here are over 120,000 distinct CDR3 sequences, less than 25% occurring once; the ten biggest clones make up approximately 24%. The sequenced sample consisted of PBMCs or a T cell subset sorted from them (not recorded which). The receptors derive from an adult woman who had mild COVID-19 (a few samples of this study predate the infection). Cell type and time point are not known.

The sample holds a few counts of this clonotype. The chain is built from TRBV7-9 and TRBJ2-3; no clear D. CDR3 length equals 12 residues. The ends were cut back, 3 bases at V and 6 bases at J, with 7 bases in the middle. In germline, CDR1 is SEHNR, CDR2 FQNEAQ (reference sequence). The CDR3 DNA is TGTGCCAGCAGCTTCCCCCTGGATACGCAGTATTTT. Its translation: CASSFPLDTQYF. Looking up the rest from reference TRBV7-9 and TRBJ2-3 gives the full variable domain: DTGVSQNPRHKITKRGQNVTFRCDPISEHNRLYWYRQTLGQGPEFLTYFQNEAQLEKSRLLSDRFSAERPKGSFSTLEIQRTEQGDSAMYLCASSFPLDTQYFGPGTRLTVL.

This clonotype has more than one count but fewer than ten. A read error may explain this, as a much larger clone is one base away. The V call is TRBV9, the J call TRBJ2-2; no clear D gene. This CDR3 is 12 amino acids long. Trimming removed 4 bases at V and 0 bases at J, with 1 base between. CDR1 and CDR2 from the germline V gene are SGDLS and YYNGEE. CDR3 amino acids: CASSTNTGELFF. CDR3 DNA sequence: TGTGCCAGCAGCACGAACACCGGGGAGCTGTTTTTT.

The chain couples TRBV30 to TRBJ1-2; no clear D gene. CDR3 length: 12 residues. Germline-derived CDR1 and CDR2 are GTSNPN and SVGIG (reference sequence). V shed 2 bases and J shed 7 bases, with 11 bases lying between them. In nucleotides, the CDR3 is TGTGCCTGGAGTCGAACCCGACCTGGCTACACCTTC. Protein product: CAWSRTRPGYTF.

This clonotype has just a few counts. The chain combines TRBV7-9 with TRBJ1-4; TRBD1 matches 7 bases. The CDR3 covers 14 residues. Germline loops: CDR1 SEHNR, CDR2 FQNEAQ (reference sequence). With 6 bases clipped from V and 5 bases from J, the junction kept 6 bases outside the gene matches. The CDR3, as DNA: TGTGCCAGCAGTTCCGACAGGGAGAATGAAAAACTGTTTTTT. This sequence encodes CASSSDRENEKLFF. The full variable domain, rest sourced from reference TRBV7-9 and TRBJ1-4, is DTGVSQNPRHKITKRGQNVTFRCDPISEHNRLYWYRQTLGQGPEFLTYFQNEAQLEKSRLLSDRFSAERPKGSFSTLEIQRTEQGDSAMYLCASSSDRENEKLFFGSGTQLSVL.

CDR3 in amino acids: CASSQQGSTDTQYF. Written as DNA, the CDR3 is TGTGCCAGCAGCCAACAGGGAAGCACAGATACGCAGTATTTT. The chain is built from TRBV7-8 and TRBJ2-3; D perhaps matches TRBD1 (6 bases). V lost 5 bases and J lost 0, with 9 bases in between. Germline V CDR1 and CDR2: SGHVS, FQNEAQ. CDR3 length equals 14 residues.

The gene calls are TRBV20-1 and TRBJ2-1, with D unclear. The V and J ends lost 6 bases and 5 bases respectively, with 14 bases between them. Germline V gene lookup returns CDR1 DFQATT and CDR2 SNEGSKA (reference sequence). The CDR3 spans 13 residues. CDR3 loop: CSARPFRDNEQFF. The CDR3 DNA is TGCAGTGCCAGACCCTTTCGGGACAATGAGCAGTTCTTC.

The table lists this clonotype with a few counts. The chain uses TRBV29-1 and TRBJ2-7; a weak D match, TRBD1 (5 bases). The CDR3 runs to 13 residues. Trimming removed 7 bases from V and 0 bases from J, with 13 bases in between. Germline V lookup: CDR1 SQVTM, CDR2 ANQGSEA. The CDR3 DNA reads TGCAGCGCCTTGACAGCCAGCTCCTACGAGCAGTACTTC. It codes for CSALTASSYEQYF.

The chain uses TRBV5-4 and TRBJ2-2; a weak D match, TRBD1 (6 bases). The ends were cut back, 0 bases at V and 6 bases at J, with 9 bases in the middle. Germline lookup yields CDR1 SGHNT and CDR2 YYREEE (reference sequence). This CDR3 comprises 14 residues. The CDR3 here is CASSLGDRPGELFF. Here the CDR3 DNA reads TGTGCCAGCAGCTTGGGCGACAGGCCCGGGGAGCTGTTTTTT.

The gene calls are TRBV28 and TRBJ2-4, with D perhaps TRBD1 or TRBD2 (5 bases each). The CDR3 runs to 17 residues. The ends were cut back, 5 bases at V and 1 base at J, with 18 bases in the middle. Germline-derived CDR1 and CDR2 are MDHEN and SYDVKM. DNA for the CDR3: TGTGCCAGCAGTCCGAGGACCGTGAGGGGCGCCAAAAACATTCAGTACTTC. Its protein is CASSPRTVRGAKNIQYF.

The chain carries TRBV5-1 and TRBJ2-2; D remains ambiguous. Germline CDR1 is SGHRS and CDR2 is YFSETQ. The CDR3 contains 12 residues. Trimming cost V 4 bases and J 7 bases, with 8 bases left between them. The CDR3 loop reads CASSELGGELFF. The CDR3 coding sequence is TGCGCCAGCAGCGAACTGGGCGGGGAGCTGTTTTTT.

This clonotype was counted a few times. CDR3 amino acids: CASSQEPGQRETQYF. The CDR3, as DNA: TGCGCCAGCAGCCAGGAACCGGGCCAGAGGGAGACCCAGTACTTC. V gene TRBV4-1 combines with J gene TRBJ2-5; D is undetermined. V lost 3 bases, J lost 5 bases, and 16 bases lay in between. This CDR3 has 15 amino acids. In germline, CDR1 is MGHRA, CDR2 YSYEKL.

This clonotype was picked up a small number of times. The V and J genes are TRBV2 and TRBJ2-1, with 8 bases lining up with TRBD2. The CDR3 has 15 residues. CDR1 SNHLY and CDR2 FYNNEI come from the germline V gene. The ends lost 3 bases at V and 3 bases at J; junction bases unmatched: 4. This CDR3 reads CASSDASGSYNEQFF. The CDR3 nucleotides are TGTGCCAGCAGTGATGCCAGCGGGAGCTACAATGAGCAGTTCTTC. The full variable domain, its missing parts supplied by reference TRBV2 and TRBJ2-1, is EPEVTQTPSHQVTQMGQEVILRCVPISNHLYFYWYRQILGQKVEFLVSFYNNEISEKSEIFDDQFSVERPDGSNFTLKIRSTKLEDSAMYFCASSDASGSYNEQFFGPGTRLTVL.

The chain recombines TRBV11-3 with TRBJ2-3, with D perhaps matching TRBD1 (6 bases). The germline CDR1 and CDR2 sequences are SGHNT and YENEEA. Trimming stripped 5 bases from V and 6 bases from J, with 18 bases between. This CDR3 has 15 residues. CDR3 DNA sequence: TGTGCCAGCAGCAACTACAGGGCGGTCGTGGATACGCAGTATTTT. This encodes CASSNYRAVVDTQYF.

The chain employs TRBV9 and TRBJ2-1, with 7 bases identical to TRBD2. Germline CDR1 SGDLS, CDR2 YYNGEE. The CDR3 extends over 17 amino acids. Trimming removed 5 bases from V and 0 bases from J; junction bases left unmatched: 11. The CDR3 DNA reads TGTGCCAGCAGTTGGGGAGGGGCGGGAGACTCCTACAATGAGCAGTTCTTC. The encoded protein is CASSWGGAGDSYNEQFF.

Only a few counts were recorded for this clonotype. The V call is TRBV6-6, the J call TRBJ2-7; D is undetermined. The V and J ends lost 5 bases and 2 bases respectively, with 10 bases between them. CDR3 length: 13 amino acids. Germline CDR1 is MNHNY and CDR2 is SVGAGI (reference sequence). For the CDR3, the DNA is TGTGCCAGCAGTCACCTCTGGACCTACGAGCAGTACTTC. Translating it yields CASSHLWTYEQYF.

The chain joins TRBV20-1 to TRBJ2-7; D is possibly TRBD2 (6 bases). CDR3 size: 14 residues. The germline V gene encodes CDR1 DFQATT and CDR2 SNEGSKA (reference sequence). V dropped 3 bases and J dropped 2 bases, with 14 bases sitting between them. CDR3 sequence: CSARVGGLTYEQYF. CDR3 bases: TGCAGTGCTAGGGTAGGAGGGTTGACCTACGAGCAGTACTTC.

J is TRBJ1-4 and V is TRBV9; 8 nucleotides match TRBD1. The germline gives CDR1 SGDLS, CDR2 YYNGEE. This CDR3 comprises 14 residues. V trimming: 2 bases; J trimming: 7 bases; junction bases outside the gene matches: 4. The CDR3 bases are TGTGCCAGCAGCGTCCCGGACAGGGCTGAAAAACTGTTTTTT. Protein product: CASSVPDRAEKLFF. Based on the CDR3 plus reference TRBV9 and TRBJ1-4, the full variable domain is DSGVTQTPKHLITATGQRVTLRCSPRSGDLSVYWYQQSLDQGLQFLIQYYNGEERAKGNILERFSAQQFPDLHSELNLSSLELGDSALYFCASSVPDRAEKLFFGSGTQLSVL.

This clonotype was seen only a few times. J is TRBJ1-5 and V is TRBV5-1; D remains ambiguous. From germline, CDR1 is SGHRS and CDR2 YFSETQ. The V end was cut by 3 bases, the J end by 0 bases, with 10 bases between. The CDR3 is 15 residues long. The CDR3 loop is CASSSGLGSNQPQHF. In DNA, the CDR3 is TGCGCCAGCAGCTCGGGATTAGGTAGCAATCAGCCCCAGCATTTT.

The chain combines TRBV7-6 with TRBJ2-3, with no clear D. Trimming shortened V by 8 bases and J by 1 base, and 25 bases separated the two germline ends. The CDR3 covers 18 residues. The germline CDR1 and CDR2 sequences are SGHVS and FNYEAQ. This CDR3 is CASASVPTGDFGTDTQYF. The CDR3 nucleotides are TGTGCCAGCGCCTCAGTCCCTACGGGTGATTTCGGCACAGATACGCAGTATTTT.

The chain couples TRBV28 to TRBJ1-4, with D maybe TRBD1 (5 bases). Trimming shortened V by 3 bases and J by 7 bases, and 15 bases separated the two germline ends. Germline V gene lookup returns CDR1 MDHEN and CDR2 SYDVKM. CDR3 length: 15 residues. The CDR3 nucleotides read TGTGCCAGCAGTTTTGCGCTCAGGGTTGGTGAAAAACTGTTTTTT. It specifies CASSFALRVGEKLFF.

The DNA of the CDR3 is TGTGCCAGCAGTGCCGACTGGGTAGAGACCCAGTACTTC. It codes for CASSADWVETQYF. This chain uses TRBV6-5 with TRBJ2-5, with D unresolved. The germline V gene has CDR1 MNHEY and CDR2 SVGAGI. This CDR3 is built from 13 residues. V gave up 5 bases and J gave up 4 bases, with 11 bases separating them.